This T cell receptor beta chain was documented in a study of siplizumab effects on memory and regulatory T cells. Clones were sequenced by immunoSEQ multiplex PCR, and TCRdb holds only the in-frame ones, with some missing. The sample holds 2,500 to 3,500 clones, approximately 49% seen once. About this clone: As yet, its antigen is unknown.

The CDR3 has 13 residues. Germline V gives CDR1 WSHSY, CDR2 SAAADI. The junction had 4 bases not matched to a gene; V was cut back by 6 bases and J by 2 bases. As described, mixed lymphocyte reaction cells underwent coculture at 37°C for a duration of five to seven days. Sequencing input: CFSE-low (dividing) CD4+ T cells sorted from an allogeneic mixed lymphocyte reaction. The chain has TRBV10-2 and TRBJ2-7, with 7 positions matching TRBD1. The source is a human donor in good health; the cells came from an allogeneic mixed lymphocyte reaction. This CDR3 reads CASSLQGPYEQYF. In DNA form, the CDR3 reads TGCGCCAGCAGCCTACAGGGGCCCTACGAGCAGTACTTC.